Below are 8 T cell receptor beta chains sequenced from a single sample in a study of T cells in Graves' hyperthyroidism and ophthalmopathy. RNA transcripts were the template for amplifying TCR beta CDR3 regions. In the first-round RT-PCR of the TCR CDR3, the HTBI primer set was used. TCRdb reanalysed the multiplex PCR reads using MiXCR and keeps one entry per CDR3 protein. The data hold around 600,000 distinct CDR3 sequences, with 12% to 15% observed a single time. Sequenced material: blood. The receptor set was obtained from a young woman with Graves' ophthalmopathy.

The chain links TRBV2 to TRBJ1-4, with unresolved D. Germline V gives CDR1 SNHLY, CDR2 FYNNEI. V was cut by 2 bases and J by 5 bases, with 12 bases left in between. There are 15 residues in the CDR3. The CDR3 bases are TGTGCCAGCAGTGAAATGGGCCGTGGGAATGAAAAACTGTTTTTT. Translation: CASSEMGRGNEKLFF.

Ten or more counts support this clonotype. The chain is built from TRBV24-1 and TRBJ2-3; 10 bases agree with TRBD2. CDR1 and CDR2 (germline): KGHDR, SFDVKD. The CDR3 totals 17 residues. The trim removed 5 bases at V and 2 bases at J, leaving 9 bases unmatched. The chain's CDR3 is CATSGRRTSGPTDTQYF. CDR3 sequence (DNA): TGTGCCACCAGTGGTCGTAGGACTAGCGGCCCCACAGATACGCAGTATTTT.

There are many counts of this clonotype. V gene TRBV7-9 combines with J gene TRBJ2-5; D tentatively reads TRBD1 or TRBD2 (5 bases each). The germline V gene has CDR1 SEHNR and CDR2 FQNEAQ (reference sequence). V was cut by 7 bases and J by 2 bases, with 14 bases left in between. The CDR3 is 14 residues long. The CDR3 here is CASTHPRGQETQYF. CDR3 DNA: TGTGCCAGCACCCACCCGAGGGGTCAAGAGACCCAGTACTTC.

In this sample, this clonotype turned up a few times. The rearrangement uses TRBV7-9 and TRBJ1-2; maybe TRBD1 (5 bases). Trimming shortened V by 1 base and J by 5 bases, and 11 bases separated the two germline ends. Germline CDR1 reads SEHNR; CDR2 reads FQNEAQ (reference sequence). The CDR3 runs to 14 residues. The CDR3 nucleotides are TGTGCCAGCAGCTTAGTCGGGGGAGCTTATGGCTACACCTTC. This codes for CASSLVGGAYGYTF.

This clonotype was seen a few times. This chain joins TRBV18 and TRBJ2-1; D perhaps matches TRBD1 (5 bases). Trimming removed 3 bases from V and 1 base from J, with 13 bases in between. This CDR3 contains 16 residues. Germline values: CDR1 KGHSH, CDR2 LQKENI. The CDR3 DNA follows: TGTGCCAGCTCACCGGGGCGCACAAAATCCTACAATGAGCAGTTCTTC. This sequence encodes CASSPGRTKSYNEQFF. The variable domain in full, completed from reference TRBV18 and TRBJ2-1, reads NAGVMQNPRHLVRRRGQEARLRCSPMKGHSHVYWYRQLPEEGLKFMVYLQKENIIDESGMPKERFSAEFPKEGPSILRIQQVVRGDSAAYFCASSPGRTKSYNEQFFGPGTRLTVL.

The CDR3 sequence: CSAGYRGNTEAFF. In nucleotides, the CDR3 is TGCAGTGCGGGATACAGGGGTAACACTGAAGCTTTCTTT. The V and J genes are TRBV20-1 and TRBJ1-1; 7 nucleotides align to TRBD1. The CDR3 consists of 13 residues. V lost 6 bases and J lost 2; bases outside the gene matches: 6. Germline V gene data show CDR1 as DFQATT and CDR2 as SNEGSKA (reference sequence).

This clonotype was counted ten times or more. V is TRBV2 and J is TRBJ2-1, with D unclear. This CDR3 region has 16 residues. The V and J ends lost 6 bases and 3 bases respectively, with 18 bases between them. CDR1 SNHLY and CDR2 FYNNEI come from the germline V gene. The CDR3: CASRRIGPSGYNEQFF. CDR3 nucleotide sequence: TGTGCCAGCAGGCGTATTGGGCCTTCGGGCTACAATGAGCAGTTCTTC.

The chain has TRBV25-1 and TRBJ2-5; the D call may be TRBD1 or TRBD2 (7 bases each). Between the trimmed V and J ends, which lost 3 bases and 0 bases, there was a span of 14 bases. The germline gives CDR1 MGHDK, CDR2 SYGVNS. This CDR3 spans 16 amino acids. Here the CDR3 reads CASSETGRANQETQYF. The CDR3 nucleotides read TGTGCCAGCAGTGAGACAGGGAGGGCAAACCAAGAGACCCAGTACTTC. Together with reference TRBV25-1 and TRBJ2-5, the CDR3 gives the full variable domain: EADIYQTPRYLVIGTGKKITLECSQTMGHDKMYWYQQDPGMELHLIHYSYGVNSTEKGDLSSESTVSRIRTEHFPLTLESARPSHTSQYLCASSETGRANQETQYFGPGTRLLVL.